A selection of T cell receptor beta chains follows, all from one sample in a study of post-analysis software for immune sequencing data. TCRdb re-called the PCR reads through MiXCR, storing one row per CDR3 protein. The sample shows about 460,000 distinct CDR3 sequences, less than 45% of them seen only once. The sample comprised blood. These receptors were taken from a girl under 18 with multiple sclerosis. The CDR3 runs from the conserved cysteine through the conserved F or W. D genes are given only for firm matches. Where a row states a size, it is once, few, many or the class of an expanded clone; other rows omit it.

len,d_gene,j_gene,v_gene,abundance,CDR3aa,CDR3nt
16,TRBD1,TRBJ2-3,TRBV7-2,.,CASSPRQGSTTDTQYF,TGTGCCAGCAGCCCGCGACAGGGCTCTACCACAGATACGCAGTATTTT
13,.,TRBJ2-1,TRBV29-1,many,CSVGGSSYNEQFF,TGCAGCGTTGGAGGGAGCTCCTACAATGAGCAGTTCTTC
15,.,TRBJ2-7,TRBV6-5,.,CASSYSMAGLYEQYF,TGTGCCAGCAGTTACTCGATGGCAGGGCTCTACGAGCAGTACTTC
15,.,TRBJ2-5,TRBV11-2,.,CASSLATGSQETQYF,TGTGCCAGCAGCTTAGCCACCGGGTCCCAAGAGACCCAGTACTTC
11,.,TRBJ1-2,TRBV29-1,.,CSVGGGNGYTF,TGCAGCGTGGGGGGAGGTAATGGCTACACCTTC
14,.,TRBJ2-7,TRBV20-1,.,CSARDRTGSYEQYF,TGCAGTGCTAGAGATCGGACGGGATCCTACGAGCAGTACTTC
13,.,TRBJ2-7,TRBV12-3/TRBV12-4,many,CASSLERAYEQYF,TGTGCCAGCAGCCTGGAGCGGGCCTACGAGCAGTACTTC
16,TRBD1,TRBJ1-2,TRBV27,once,CASSSSGRQGLDGYTF,TGTGCCAGCAGTTCATCGGGTCGACAGGGCTTGGATGGCTACACCTTC
14,.,TRBJ2-7,TRBV27,.,CASSLGLVPYEQYF,TGTGCCAGCAGTTTGGGGCTAGTTCCCTACGAGCAGTACTTC
16,.,TRBJ2-1,TRBV4-1,.,CVSHANLGAFYDEQFF,TGCGTCAGCCACGCTAACCTGGGGGCGTTTTACGATGAGCAGTTCTTC
15,TRBD1,TRBJ2-3,TRBV12-3/TRBV12-4,few,CASSFWTGEGDTQYF,TGTGCCAGCAGTTTCTGGACAGGGGAAGGAGATACGCAGTATTTT
16,.,TRBJ2-7,TRBV7-6,.,CASSLATGGRSYEQYF,TGTGCCAGCAGCTTAGCGACCGGGGGGCGCTCCTACGAGCAGTACTTC
17,TRBD2,TRBJ2-7,TRBV20-1,.,CSALHAMTSGGGYEQYF,TGCAGTGCTTTACACGCCATGACTAGCGGGGGGGGCTACGAGCAGTACTTC
13,.,TRBJ2-3,TRBV20-1,.,CSPRSGFTDTQYF,TGCAGCCCCAGAAGCGGATTTACAGATACGCAGTATTTT
14,TRBD1,TRBJ1-5,TRBV20-1,few,CSASTGGPIQPQHF,TGCAGTGCCAGTACAGGGGGTCCGATTCAGCCCCAGCATTTT
13,.,TRBJ1-2,TRBV7-2,.,CASSLGTAYGYTF,TGTGCCAGCAGCTTAGGGACAGCCTATGGCTACACCTTC
16,.,TRBJ1-4,TRBV4-1,.,CASSQPSGLANEKLFF,TGCGCCAGCAGCCAACCCTCGGGGTTAGCTAATGAAAAACTGTTTTTT
13,.,TRBJ2-5,TRBV5-1,.,CASSSDHGETQYF,TGCGCCAGCAGCTCGGATCATGGGGAGACCCAGTACTTC
15,TRBD1,TRBJ1-5,TRBV20-1,few,CSARTQTGDGQPQHF,TGCAGTGCTAGAACCCAAACAGGGGATGGTCAGCCCCAGCATTTT
12,.,TRBJ2-7,TRBV29-1,few,CSVALGGVEQYF,TGCAGCGTTGCCTTGGGGGGAGTAGAGCAGTACTTC
16,TRBD2,TRBJ2-1,TRBV4-1,few,CASSQGAGPPYNEQFF,TGCGCCAGCAGCCAAGGAGCGGGGCCCCCCTACAATGAGCAGTTCTTC
15,.,TRBJ2-7,TRBV6-2/TRBV6-3,.,CASSAPPPSSYEQYF,TGTGCCAGCAGTGCTCCCCCCCCAAGCTCCTACGAGCAGTACTTC